This T cell receptor beta chain was identified in a study of cytomegalovirus exposure and HLA in healthy donors. The table lists this clone with a few counts. Its specificity is unknown. Amplification used 60 Vbeta primers and 13 Jbeta primers. TCRdb's table, derived via immunoSEQ multiplex PCR, lists solely in-frame clones and lacks some. This repertoire shows more than 65,000 clones, 75% to 80% found once; its top ten account for roughly 5.5%. The study, taken as a whole, reports: Later on, an analysis showed TCR association rates differing by HLA locus, with DRB1 the most and HLA-C the fewest. The presence/absence work took it that sequencing depth was about the same across donors. A missense DCLRE1C variant was associated with V- and J-gene trimming of TCR beta chains in a later analysis, and an independent cohort replicated the association. Cytomegalovirus status, reportedly, was diagnosed with high specificity and sensitivity by the classifier.

There are 15 residues in the CDR3. The germline V gene encodes CDR1 SEHNR and CDR2 FQNEAQ (reference sequence). The ends lost 5 bases at V and 3 bases at J; junction bases unmatched: 4. Sequencing was carried out using PBMCs. The chain has TRBV7-9 and TRBJ2-6; 7 nucleotides line up with TRBD1. This receptor was taken from a female donor in good health and CMV-seronegative. CDR3: CASSPTGYGANVLTF. DNA of the CDR3: TGTGCCAGCAGCCCGACAGGGTATGGGGCCAACGTCCTGACTTTC. Together with reference TRBV7-9 and TRBJ2-6, the CDR3 gives the full variable domain: DTGVSQNPRHKITKRGQNVTFRCDPISEHNRLYWYRQTLGQGPEFLTYFQNEAQLEKSRLLSDRFSAERPKGSFSTLEIQRTEQGDSAMYLCASSPTGYGANVLTFGAGSRLTVL.